The present T cell receptor beta chain was sequenced within a study of blood T cell repertoires in COVID-19. Whole-study context: Acute and convalescent COVID-19 specimens originated in the United States, Italy and Spain. The analysed material was cDNA or gDNA that came from T cells, B-cell-depleted T cells, or PBMCs.

Seattle's enrolled individuals joined amid active infection and were then monitored longitudinally. V lost 2 bases to trimming and J lost 0 bases; unmatched junction nucleotides: 2. This CDR3 is built from 14 residues. CDR1 is GTSNPN, CDR2 SVGIG, per germline (reference sequence). Per the study methods: Cell counts per sample came from amplifying reference gene primers. The data were produced by immunoSEQ multiplex PCR, yet TCRdb's version contains in-frame clones alone and is incomplete. V and J calls and clone size follow that table, whereas D and trimming were derived from the DNA. The repertoire holds roughly 250,000 clones, with 70% to 90% as singletons.

The rearrangement links TRBV30 to TRBJ1-1; 8 bases match TRBD1. Sequencing was performed on peripheral blood. This TCR came from a human donor with COVID-19, enrolled during active disease. The donor label of this sample is uncertain. CDR3 bases: TGTGCCTGGAGTCGGGACAGGTTGAACACTGAAGCTTTCTTT. This translates into CAWSRDRLNTEAFF.